Listed below are T cell receptor beta chains from one sample, sequenced in a study of T and B cells in COVID-19 patients. TCRdb reanalysed the multiplex PCR reads using MiXCR and keeps one entry per CDR3 protein. The sample has over a thousand distinct CDR3 sequences, 25% to 35% seen once. The sequencing input was blood. The receptor source for this set is a human donor with active COVID-19. CDR3s leave out the opening cysteine and the closing phenylalanine or tryptophan. Fields, in order: D gene, V gene, J gene, CDR3 protein. D genes are given only for firm matches.

>.|TRBV5-3|TRBJ1-1
ASRGRLNTEAF
>.|TRBV19|TRBJ2-6
ATRQVAGANVLT
>.|TRBV20-1|TRBJ2-3
SARVDRGEGRKDTQY
>TRBD1|TRBV6-1|TRBJ1-5
ASSYTGANQPQH
>.|TRBV27|TRBJ2-3
ASSLARGKGTDTQY
>TRBD2|TRBV4-3|TRBJ2-1
ASSQDGLAANEQF
>.|TRBV15|TRBJ1-6
ATSRPPGGGNSPLH
>.|TRBV5-6|TRBJ1-5
ASTTRETHQPQH
>TRBD2|TRBV30|TRBJ2-7
AWRPGLADSQPFSYEQY
>.|TRBV5-5|TRBJ2-7
ASSFQDGSYEQY
>.|TRBV6-1|TRBJ1-5
ASSGYYSNQPQH
>.|TRBV10-3|TRBJ2-1
AIMKGEHDSYNEQF
>.|TRBV6-2/TRBV6-3|TRBJ1-5
ASSYLTPGTSSNQPQH
>.|TRBV20-1|TRBJ2-7
SARDQGLFPYEQY
>.|TRBV19|TRBJ1-2
ASTGDGRYGYT
>.|TRBV18|TRBJ1-2
ASSPERTLDGYT
>.|TRBV5-4|TRBJ2-7
ASSSLASSYEQY
>TRBD1|TRBV7-2|TRBJ2-7
ASSWGTANEQY
>TRBD1|TRBV4-3|TRBJ1-1
ASRPSGTGGTEAF
>.|TRBV7-2|TRBJ2-1
ASSPRLAGQPEQF
>.|TRBV29-1|TRBJ1-3
SVVGGGSSSGNTIY
>TRBD2|TRBV6-2/TRBV6-3|TRBJ2-5
ASRFLAGEQGYQETQY
>.|TRBV20-1|TRBJ2-1
SAREEGGSYNEQF
>TRBD1|TRBV6-1|TRBJ2-6
ATSRGTGGSGANVLT
>.|TRBV19|TRBJ1-5
ASWPQGYSNQPQH
>.|TRBV10-2|TRBJ2-5
ASSAHGTPTQETQY
>TRBD1|TRBV27|TRBJ2-6
ASSAGQGAGTGANVLT